A single sample is the source of the 20 T cell receptor beta chains below, sequenced in a study of T-cell reconstitution after alpha-beta-depleted transplantation in children. Unique molecular identifiers tagged the TCRbeta library. TCRdb re-derived calls from the PCR reads in MiXCR, one entry per CDR3 protein. This sample has almost 500,000 distinct CDR3 sequences, with about 10% found just once. The specimen comprised PBMCs, sampled before TCRalphabeta/CD19-depleted stem cell transplant. Every receptor here comes from a child aged 2 to 10 with inherited bone marrow failure, due to receive a stem cell transplant.

This clonotype appeared a few times. The rearrangement links TRBV7-9 to TRBJ2-6; D call uncertain. With 5 bases removed from V and 5 bases from J, the gap between germline ends came to 7 bases. The CDR3 spans 13 residues. From germline, CDR1 is SEHNR and CDR2 FQNEAQ (reference sequence). The CDR3: CASSPTRANVLTF. The CDR3 coding sequence is TGTGCCAGCAGCCCCACTCGGGCCAACGTCCTGACTTTC.

The chain employs TRBV30 and TRBJ1-6; 8 positions match TRBD1. J lost 0 bases, V lost 8 bases, and 6 bases had no gene match. CDR3 length: 15 residues. Germline V CDR1 and CDR2: GTSNPN, SVGIG (reference sequence). The CDR3 sequence is CATRQGSSYNSPLHF. The CDR3 nucleotides read TGTGCCACCCGACAGGGGAGCTCCTATAATTCACCCCTCCACTTT.

This clonotype occurred many times. This chain uses TRBV27 with TRBJ1-1; maybe TRBD1 (6 bases). The ends were cut back, 7 bases at V and 1 base at J, with 13 bases in the middle. Germline assignment: CDR1 MNHEY and CDR2 SMNVEV (reference sequence). The CDR3 consists of 14 residues. The CDR3 loop is CASKKHRENTEAFF. The CDR3 nucleotides are TGTGCCAGCAAGAAACACAGGGAGAACACTGAAGCTTTCTTT.

This clonotype was seen ten or more times. V usage is TRBV3-1 and J usage is TRBJ2-4, with 9 bases matching TRBD2. This CDR3 has 17 amino acids. Germline V CDR1 and CDR2: LGHDT, YNNKEL (reference sequence). J gave up 5 bases and V 4 bases, and 12 bases lay outside the gene matches. The CDR3 sequence is CASSPLAGVGPENIQYF. The DNA for the CDR3 is TGTGCCAGCAGCCCCTTAGCGGGAGTGGGCCCTGAAAACATTCAGTACTTC.

About this clonotype itself: Just one base apart from a much larger clone, this may be a read error. The gene calls are TRBV20-1 and TRBJ1-1; 8 bases are a match to TRBD1. The length of the CDR3 is 15 residues. Per the germline V gene, CDR1 is DFQATT and CDR2 is SNEGSKA (reference sequence). The CDR3 DNA sequence: TGCAGTGCGCGCCGACAGGGGATAATGAACACTGAAGCTGTCTTT. Amino acid sequence: CSARRQGIMNTEAVF.

This clonotype was counted at least ten times. V is TRBV27 and J is TRBJ1-1; D ambiguous. CDR3 length: 14 amino acids. From germline, CDR1 is MNHEY and CDR2 SMNVEV (reference sequence). Trimming stripped 4 bases from V and 7 bases from J, with 16 bases between. The CDR3 here is CASSSLLGAFEAFF. The CDR3 DNA reads as TGTGCCAGCAGTTCGCTTTTGGGCGCCTTTGAAGCTTTCTTT.

The chain joins TRBV7-2 to TRBJ1-2; TRBD1 might be the D (5 bases). Trimming took off 1 base at V and 4 bases at J, with 10 bases between the two ends. Germline lookup yields CDR1 SGHTA and CDR2 FQGNSA. The CDR3 consists of 14 residues. Here the CDR3 reads CASSLEAGRYGYTF. DNA of the CDR3: TGTGCCAGCAGCTTAGAGGCAGGGCGCTATGGCTACACCTTC. The full variable domain, rest sourced from reference TRBV7-2 and TRBJ1-2, is GAGVSQSPSNKVTEKGKDVELRCDPISGHTALYWYRQSLGQGLEFLIYFQGNSAPDKSGLPSDRFSAERTGGSVSTLTIQRTQQEDSAVYLCASSLEAGRYGYTFGSGTRLTVV.

This clonotype was seen only once. The gene calls are TRBV18 and TRBJ1-1, with D tentatively TRBD1 (5 bases). Trimming removed 4 bases from V and 7 bases from J, with 7 bases in between. Germline CDR1 and CDR2: KGHSH and LQKENI. This CDR3 contains 11 residues. The CDR3 nucleotides are TGTGCCAGCTCACGGGGGTTTGAAGCTTTCTTT. This gives the protein CASSRGFEAFF.

This clonotype was seen at least ten times. The rearrangement uses TRBV12-3 or TRBV12-4 and TRBJ2-3; possibly TRBD2 for D (5 bases). Trimming stripped 3 bases from V and 8 bases from J, with 24 bases between. The length of the CDR3 is 17 residues. The CDR3 coding sequence is TGTGCCAGCAGTTTGAGCCTAGCCGGGGTGGTACCCGGTACGCAGTATTTT. Amino acids: CASSLSLAGVVPGTQYF.

This clonotype was counted many times. V usage is TRBV6-1 and J usage is TRBJ1-1; a weak D match, TRBD1 (5 bases). Trimming pared 8 bases from V and 6 bases from J, leaving 22 bases between. From germline, CDR1 is MNHNS and CDR2 SASEGT. CDR3 size: 15 residues. The CDR3 DNA reads TGTGCCAGCGCGGAAGGGGCAGGGCGAAACTCTGAAGCTTTCTTT. Translating it yields CASAEGAGRNSEAFF.

About this clonotype: Compared with germline, one end of the junction differs, possibly owing to a read error. This chain connects TRBV20-1 to TRBJ2-2, with D possibly called TRBD1 or TRBD2 (5 bases each). Germline CDR1 DFQATT, CDR2 SNEGSKA (reference sequence). This CDR3 contains 17 residues. For the CDR3, the DNA is TGCTGTGCTCCTAGGGAGTTTGGGGGAGAGGTCGCCGGGGAGCTGTTTTTT. Translating it yields CCAPREFGGEVAGELFF.

This clonotype was picked up many times. The chain uses TRBV12-3 or TRBV12-4 and TRBJ2-5; D gene uncertain. The CDR3 totals 13 residues. V shed 4 bases and J shed 5 bases, with 11 bases lying between them. CDR3 nucleotides: TGTGCCAGCAGTTCCCACGCCTCGGAGACCCAGTACTTC. Protein product: CASSSHASETQYF.

This clonotype was seen a handful of times. The chain joins TRBV21-1 to TRBJ2-5. TRBV21-1 is assigned pseudogene status. The CDR3 spans 16 residues. The CDR3 region has the DNA TGTGCCAGCAGCAAAGACGGTCGCGAGCCGAAAGAGACCCAGTACTTC. It codes for CASSKDGREPKETQYF.

This clonotype was counted at least ten times. CDR3 sequence (DNA): TGTGCCAGCAGTTTACGAGGACGTTCCAGCTCCTATAATTCACCCCTCCACTTT. It encodes CASSLRGRSSSYNSPLHF. The chain uses TRBV28 and TRBJ1-6; D ambiguous. Between the trimmed V and J ends, which lost 2 bases and 0 bases, there was a span of 14 bases. The CDR3 spans 18 residues. Germline CDR1 and CDR2: MDHEN and SYDVKM.

This clonotype was seen at least ten times. The chain recombines TRBV5-1 with TRBJ2-2; a weak D match, TRBD2 (5 bases). The CDR3 consists of 16 residues. V gave up 0 bases and J gave up 3 bases, with 12 bases separating them. Germline CDR1 and CDR2: SGHRS and YFSETQ. The CDR3 nucleotides are TGCGCCAGCAGCTTGGGTCGGGGAATGTACACCGGGGAGCTGTTTTTT. Encoded protein: CASSLGRGMYTGELFF.

This clonotype was seen repeatedly, ten times or more. The V and J genes are TRBV6-2 or TRBV6-3 and TRBJ2-1; TRBD1 agrees at 7 bases. The V gene's germline CDR1 is MNHEY and CDR2 SVGEGT. The CDR3 contains 14 residues. V shed 7 bases and J 3 bases; nucleotides not matched to a gene: 6. Here the CDR3 DNA reads TGTGCCAGCAACGACAGGGCCCACTACAATGAGCAGTTCTTC. Its translation is CASNDRAHYNEQFF.

This clonotype was detected ten times or more. The chain couples TRBV7-9 to TRBJ2-5, with TRBD2 matching 8 bases. Losses at the gene ends were 4 bases for V and 5 bases for J; bases not matched to a gene: 9. CDR1 SEHNR and CDR2 FQNEAQ come from the germline V gene (reference sequence). There are 15 residues in the CDR3. The CDR3 sequence is CASSSNSGTGETQYF. The CDR3 DNA reads as TGTGCCAGCAGCTCTAATAGCGGGACCGGGGAGACCCAGTACTTC. Full variable domain (remainder filled in from reference TRBV7-9 and TRBJ2-5): DTGVSQNPRHKITKRGQNVTFRCDPISEHNRLYWYRQTLGQGPEFLTYFQNEAQLEKSRLLSDRFSAERPKGSFSTLEIQRTEQGDSAMYLCASSSNSGTGETQYFGPGTRLLVL.

This clonotype was recorded many times. A single base separates this from a much larger clone, so it may be a read error. This rearrangement joins TRBV5-4 to TRBJ2-1; 9 nucleotides match TRBD2. CDR1 is SGHNT, CDR2 YYREEE, per germline (reference sequence). The CDR3 sequence is 15 residues long. V lost 1 base to trimming and J lost 3 bases; unmatched junction nucleotides: 2. The CDR3 reads CASSLTSGYYNEQFF. The CDR3 nucleotides are TGTGCCAGCAGCTTGACTAGCGGGTACTACAATGAGCAGTTCTTC.

CDR3 in amino acids: CASSWGLENTGELFF. Here the CDR3 DNA reads TGTGCCAGCAGTTGGGGACTTGAAAACACCGGGGAGCTGTTTTTT. V and J are TRBV6-5 and TRBJ2-2; a possible D gene is TRBD2 (6 bases). This CDR3 is built from 15 residues. V lost 4 bases to trimming and J lost 2 bases, with 11 bases between them. Germline V CDR1 and CDR2: MNHEY, SVGAGI.

This clonotype was seen at least ten times. The chain recombines TRBV7-8 with TRBJ2-1; the D gene is possibly TRBD1 (7 bases). Between the trimmed V and J ends, which lost 5 bases and 0 bases, there was a span of 14 bases. The CDR3 covers 16 residues. Germline CDR1 reads SGHVS; CDR2 reads FQNEAQ. CDR3 amino acids: CASSLQGGSSYNEQFF. DNA of the CDR3: TGTGCCAGCAGCCTTCAGGGGGGTAGCTCCTACAATGAGCAGTTCTTC.